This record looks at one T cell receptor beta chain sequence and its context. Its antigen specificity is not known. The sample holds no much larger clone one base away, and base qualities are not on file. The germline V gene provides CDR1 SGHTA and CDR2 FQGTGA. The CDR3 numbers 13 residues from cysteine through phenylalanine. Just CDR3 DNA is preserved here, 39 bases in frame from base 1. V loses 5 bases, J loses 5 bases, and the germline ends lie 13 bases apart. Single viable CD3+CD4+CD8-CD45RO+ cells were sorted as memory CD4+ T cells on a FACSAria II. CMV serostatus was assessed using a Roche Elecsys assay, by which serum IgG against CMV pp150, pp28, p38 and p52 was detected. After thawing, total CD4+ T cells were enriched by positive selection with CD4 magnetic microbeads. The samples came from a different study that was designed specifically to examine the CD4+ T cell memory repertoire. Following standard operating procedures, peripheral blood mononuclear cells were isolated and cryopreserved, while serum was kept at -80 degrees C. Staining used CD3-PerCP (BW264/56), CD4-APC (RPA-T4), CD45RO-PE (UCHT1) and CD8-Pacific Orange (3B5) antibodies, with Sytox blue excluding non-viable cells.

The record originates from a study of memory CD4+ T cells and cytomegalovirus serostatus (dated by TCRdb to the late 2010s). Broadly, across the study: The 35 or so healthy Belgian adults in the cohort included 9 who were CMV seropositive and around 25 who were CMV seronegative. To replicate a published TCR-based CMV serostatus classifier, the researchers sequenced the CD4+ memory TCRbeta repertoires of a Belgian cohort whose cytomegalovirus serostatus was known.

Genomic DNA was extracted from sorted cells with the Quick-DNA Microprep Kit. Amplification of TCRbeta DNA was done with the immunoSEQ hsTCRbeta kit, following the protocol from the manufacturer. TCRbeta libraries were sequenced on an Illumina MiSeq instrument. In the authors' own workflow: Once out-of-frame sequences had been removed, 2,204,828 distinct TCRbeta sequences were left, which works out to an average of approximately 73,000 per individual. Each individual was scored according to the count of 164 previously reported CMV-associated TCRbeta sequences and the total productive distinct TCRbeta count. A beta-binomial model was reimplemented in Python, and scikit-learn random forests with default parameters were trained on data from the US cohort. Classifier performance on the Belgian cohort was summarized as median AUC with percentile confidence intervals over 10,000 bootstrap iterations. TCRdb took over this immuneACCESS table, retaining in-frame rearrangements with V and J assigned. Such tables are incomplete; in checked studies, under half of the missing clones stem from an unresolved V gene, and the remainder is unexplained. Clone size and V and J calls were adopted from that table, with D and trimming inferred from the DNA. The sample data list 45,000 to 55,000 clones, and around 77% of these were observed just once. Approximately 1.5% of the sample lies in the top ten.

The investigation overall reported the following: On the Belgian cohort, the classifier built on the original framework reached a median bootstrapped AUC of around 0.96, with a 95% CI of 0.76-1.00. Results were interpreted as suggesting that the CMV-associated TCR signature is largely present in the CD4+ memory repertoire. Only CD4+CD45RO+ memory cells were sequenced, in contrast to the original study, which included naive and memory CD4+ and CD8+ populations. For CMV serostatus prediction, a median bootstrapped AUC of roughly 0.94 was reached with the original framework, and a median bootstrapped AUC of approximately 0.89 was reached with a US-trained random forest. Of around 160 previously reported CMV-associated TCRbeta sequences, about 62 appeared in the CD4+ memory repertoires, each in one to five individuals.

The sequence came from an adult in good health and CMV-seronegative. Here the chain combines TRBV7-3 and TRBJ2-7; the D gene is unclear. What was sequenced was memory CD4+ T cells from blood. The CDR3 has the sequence CASSARDTHEQYF. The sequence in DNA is TGTGCCAGCAGCGCCCGAGACACCCACGAGCAGTACTTC.